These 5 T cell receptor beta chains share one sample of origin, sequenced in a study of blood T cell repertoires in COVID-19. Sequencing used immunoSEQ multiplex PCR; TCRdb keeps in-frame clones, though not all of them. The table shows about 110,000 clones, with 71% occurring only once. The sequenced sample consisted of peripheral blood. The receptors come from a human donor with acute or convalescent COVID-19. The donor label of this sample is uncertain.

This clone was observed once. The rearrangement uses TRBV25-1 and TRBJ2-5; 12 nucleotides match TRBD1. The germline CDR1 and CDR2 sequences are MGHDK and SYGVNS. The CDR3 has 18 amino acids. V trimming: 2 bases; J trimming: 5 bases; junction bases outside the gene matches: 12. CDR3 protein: CASSEKGTGGAARETQYF. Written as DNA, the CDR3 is TGTGCCAGCAGTGAAAAAGGGACAGGGGGCGCGGCGAGGGAGACCCAGTACTTC.

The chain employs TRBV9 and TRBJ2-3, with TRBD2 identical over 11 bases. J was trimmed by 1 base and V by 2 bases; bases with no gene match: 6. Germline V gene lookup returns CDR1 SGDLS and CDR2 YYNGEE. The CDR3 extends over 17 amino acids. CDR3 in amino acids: CASSVSGGAGGTDTQYF. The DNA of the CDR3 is TGTGCCAGCAGCGTTAGCGGGGGGGCCGGCGGCACAGATACGCAGTATTTT.

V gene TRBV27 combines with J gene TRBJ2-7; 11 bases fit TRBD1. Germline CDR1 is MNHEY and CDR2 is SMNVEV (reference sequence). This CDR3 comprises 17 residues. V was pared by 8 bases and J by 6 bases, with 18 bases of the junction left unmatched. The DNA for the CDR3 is TGTGCCAGCTCCGATACCCTTAGGACAGGGGGCTGGGGCGAGCAGTACTTC. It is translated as CASSDTLRTGGWGEQYF.

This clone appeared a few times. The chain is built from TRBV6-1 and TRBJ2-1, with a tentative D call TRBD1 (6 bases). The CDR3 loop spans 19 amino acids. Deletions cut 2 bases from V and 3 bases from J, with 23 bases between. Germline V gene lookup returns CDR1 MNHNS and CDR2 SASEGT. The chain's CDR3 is CASSEILSGVGAYYNEQFF. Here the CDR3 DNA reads TGTGCCAGCAGTGAAATCCTCTCCGGGGTGGGGGCTTACTACAATGAGCAGTTCTTC.

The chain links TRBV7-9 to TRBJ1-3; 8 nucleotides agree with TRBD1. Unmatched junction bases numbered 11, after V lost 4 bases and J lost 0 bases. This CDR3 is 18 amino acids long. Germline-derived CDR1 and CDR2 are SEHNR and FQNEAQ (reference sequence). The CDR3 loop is CASSSALGTGDSGNTIYF. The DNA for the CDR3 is TGTGCCAGCAGCTCAGCCCTCGGGACAGGCGACTCTGGAAACACCATATATTTT.